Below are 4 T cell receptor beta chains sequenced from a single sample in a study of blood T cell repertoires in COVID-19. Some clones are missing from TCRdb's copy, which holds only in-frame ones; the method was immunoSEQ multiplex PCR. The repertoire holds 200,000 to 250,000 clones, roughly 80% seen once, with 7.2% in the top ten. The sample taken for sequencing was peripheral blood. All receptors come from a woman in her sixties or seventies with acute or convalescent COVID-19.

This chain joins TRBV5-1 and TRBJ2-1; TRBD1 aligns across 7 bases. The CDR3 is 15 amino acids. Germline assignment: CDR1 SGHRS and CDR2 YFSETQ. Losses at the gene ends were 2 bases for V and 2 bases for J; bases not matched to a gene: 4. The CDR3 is CASSFTGDTYNEQFF. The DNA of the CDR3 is TGCGCCAGCAGCTTTACAGGGGATACCTACAATGAGCAGTTCTTC. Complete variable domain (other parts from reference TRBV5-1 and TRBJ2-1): KAGVTQTPRYLIKTRGQQVTLSCSPISGHRSVSWYQQTPGQGLQFLFEYFSETQRNKGNFPGRFSGRQFSNSRSEMNVSTLELGDSALYLCASSFTGDTYNEQFFGPGTRLTVL.

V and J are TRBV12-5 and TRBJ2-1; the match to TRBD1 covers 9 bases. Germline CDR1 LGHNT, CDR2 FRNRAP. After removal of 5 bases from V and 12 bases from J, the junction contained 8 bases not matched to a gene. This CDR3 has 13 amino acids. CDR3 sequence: CASGPGTGYRQFF. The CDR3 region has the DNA TGTGCTAGTGGTCCCGGGACAGGGTATCGGCAGTTCTTC.

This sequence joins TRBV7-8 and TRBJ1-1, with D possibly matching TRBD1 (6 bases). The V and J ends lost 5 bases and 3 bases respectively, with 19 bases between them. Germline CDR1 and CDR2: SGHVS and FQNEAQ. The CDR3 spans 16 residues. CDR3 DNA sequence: TGTGCCAGCAGCCGCATCAAGGGGGGGCCGGACACTGAAGCTTTCTTT. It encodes CASSRIKGGPDTEAFF.

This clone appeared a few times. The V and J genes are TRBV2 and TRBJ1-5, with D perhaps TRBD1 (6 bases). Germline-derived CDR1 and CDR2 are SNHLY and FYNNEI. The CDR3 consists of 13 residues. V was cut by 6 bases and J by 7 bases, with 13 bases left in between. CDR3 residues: CASREQGRQPQHF. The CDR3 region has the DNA TGTGCCAGCAGAGAACAGGGAAGGCAGCCCCAGCATTTT.